The 12 T cell receptor beta chains below were found in one sample sequenced in a study of cytomegalovirus exposure and HLA in healthy donors. PCR employed 60 Vbeta and 13 Jbeta primers. Profiled with immunoSEQ multiplex PCR; TCRdb holds only in-frame clones, not every one. The repertoire holds approximately 89,000 clones, with 60% to 80% as singletons. Input material: PBMCs. These receptors were taken from a man aged 25-40 years in good health and CMV-seronegative.

This sequence joins TRBV5-4 and TRBJ1-1; no clear D. The germline gives CDR1 SGHNT, CDR2 YYREEE (reference sequence). The V gene lost 2 bases and the J gene lost 2 bases, with 13 bases spanning the gap. This CDR3 is 15 amino acids long. The CDR3 DNA reads TGTGCCAGCAGCTTTCGGAGGGAGTTTAACACTGAAGCTTTCTTT. Translation: CASSFRREFNTEAFF.

To note about this clone: The identical CDR3 is also encoded by other nucleotide sequences in the sample. The chain links TRBV4-1 to TRBJ2-6, with D possibly TRBD2 on 5 matching bases. This CDR3 has 16 residues. The germline V and J ends were trimmed by 0 bases and 6 bases, with 12 bases remaining between them. Per the germline V gene, CDR1 is MGHRA and CDR2 is YSYEKL. CDR3 bases: TGCGCCAGCAGCCAAGATGCCCCTCGGGAGGCCAACGTCCTGACTTTC. Translated, it gives CASSQDAPREANVLTF.

This clone has a handful of counts. The chain recombines TRBV6-6 with TRBJ2-3; 10 bases align to TRBD2. The germline CDR1 and CDR2 sequences are MNHNY and SVGAGI (reference sequence). With V trimmed by 7 bases and J by 2 bases, 6 bases remained unmatched. This CDR3 comprises 15 residues. The chain's CDR3 is CASKLGLADTDTQYF. For the CDR3, the DNA is TGTGCCAGCAAGTTAGGACTAGCGGACACAGATACGCAGTATTTT.

In nucleotides, the CDR3 is TGTGCCTGGAGTGATGGGCGGGCGGCCTACGAGCAGTACTTC. Protein: CAWSDGRAAYEQYF. The rearrangement uses TRBV30 and TRBJ2-7; D is perhaps TRBD2 (5 bases). The CDR3 extends over 14 amino acids. CDR1 and CDR2 from the germline V gene are GTSNPN and SVGIG (reference sequence). Trimming left V 1 base short and J 2 bases short, with 12 bases between.

The rearrangement links TRBV18 to TRBJ1-4; the match to TRBD1 covers 7 bases. CDR1 KGHSH and CDR2 LQKENI come from the germline V gene. V lost 3 bases and J lost 2; bases outside the gene matches: 3. This CDR3 is built from 15 residues. Written as DNA, the CDR3 is TGTGCCAGCTCACCGACAGGGAGTACTAATGAAAAACTGTTTTTT. Encoded protein: CASSPTGSTNEKLFF.

This chain uses TRBV10-2 with TRBJ2-6, with D uncertain. The germline V gene encodes CDR1 WSHSY and CDR2 SAAADI. Trimming cost V 6 bases and J 2 bases, with 14 bases left between them. This CDR3 is built from 16 residues. In DNA form, the CDR3 reads TGCGCCAGCAGGGTGAGAGGTCAACCTGGGGCCAACGTCCTGACTTTC. Its translation: CASRVRGQPGANVLTF.

The rearrangement uses TRBV30 and TRBJ1-2; D is perhaps TRBD1 (5 bases). Germline CDR1 and CDR2: GTSNPN and SVGIG (reference sequence). The CDR3 runs 16 residues. Trimming took off 3 bases at V and 2 bases at J, with 19 bases between the two ends. The CDR3 region is CAWRHDGDSINYGYTF. For the CDR3, the DNA is TGTGCCTGGAGACATGACGGCGACAGTATAAACTATGGCTACACCTTC. The full variable domain, its missing parts supplied by reference TRBV30 and TRBJ1-2, is SQTIHQWPATLVQPVGSPLSLECTVEGTSNPNLYWYRQAAGRGLQLLFYSVGIGQISSEVPQNLSASRPQDRQFILSSKKLLLSDSGFYLCAWRHDGDSINYGYTFGSGTRLTVV.

J is TRBJ2-3 and V is TRBV7-9, with D maybe TRBD1 (6 bases). Germline values: CDR1 SEHNR, CDR2 FQNEAQ (reference sequence). The CDR3 totals 14 residues. Deletions cut 4 bases from V and 5 bases from J, with 13 bases between. CDR3 residues: CASSSQGSGDTQYF. CDR3 bases: TGTGCCAGCAGCTCTCAGGGGTCAGGAGATACGCAGTATTTT.

Only a few counts were recorded for this clone. The V and J genes are TRBV4-3 and TRBJ2-1; D is perhaps TRBD1 (5 bases). Germline V gives CDR1 LGHNA, CDR2 YSLEER. The ends were cut back, 2 bases at V and 4 bases at J, with 12 bases in the middle. The CDR3 runs to 15 residues. The CDR3 sequence is CASSQNPDSYNEQFF. CDR3 coding DNA: TGCGCCAGCAGCCAAAATCCCGACAGTTACAATGAGCAGTTCTTC.

The chain joins TRBV7-6 to TRBJ1-3; TRBD1 matches at 7 bases. V dropped 3 bases and J dropped 4; count of bases not matched to a gene: 21. CDR3 length: 20 residues. The germline CDR1 and CDR2 sequences are SGHVS and FNYEAQ. The CDR3 region is CASSFDPGTARVPQGNTIYF. Here the CDR3 DNA reads TGTGCCAGCAGCTTCGACCCCGGGACAGCCCGGGTACCCCAGGGAAACACCATATATTTT. Drawing the rest from reference TRBV7-6 and TRBJ1-3, the complete variable domain is GAGVSQSPRYKVTKRGQDVALRCDPISGHVSLYWYRQALGQGPEFLTYFNYEAQQDKSGLPNDRFSAERPEGSISTLTIQRTEQRDSAMYRCASSFDPGTARVPQGNTIYFGEGSWLTVV.

CDR3 amino acids: CASSEYGSGNEQFF. The CDR3 DNA reads as TGTGCCAGCAGTGAATACGGGAGCGGGAATGAGCAGTTCTTC. The chain employs TRBV2 and TRBJ2-1; perhaps TRBD2 as D (6 bases). V dropped 2 bases and J dropped 7 bases, with 12 bases sitting between them. CDR3 length: 14 amino acids. Germline assignment: CDR1 SNHLY and CDR2 FYNNEI.

The chain combines TRBV5-1 with TRBJ2-2; the D gene is possibly TRBD2 (6 bases). V was trimmed by 4 bases and J by 2 bases, leaving 18 bases between them. Per the germline V gene, CDR1 is SGHRS and CDR2 is YFSETQ. CDR3 length: 17 residues. CDR3: CASSPGAGRSNTGELFF. The CDR3, as DNA: TGCGCCAGCAGCCCTGGGGCGGGGAGATCAAACACCGGGGAGCTGTTTTTT.